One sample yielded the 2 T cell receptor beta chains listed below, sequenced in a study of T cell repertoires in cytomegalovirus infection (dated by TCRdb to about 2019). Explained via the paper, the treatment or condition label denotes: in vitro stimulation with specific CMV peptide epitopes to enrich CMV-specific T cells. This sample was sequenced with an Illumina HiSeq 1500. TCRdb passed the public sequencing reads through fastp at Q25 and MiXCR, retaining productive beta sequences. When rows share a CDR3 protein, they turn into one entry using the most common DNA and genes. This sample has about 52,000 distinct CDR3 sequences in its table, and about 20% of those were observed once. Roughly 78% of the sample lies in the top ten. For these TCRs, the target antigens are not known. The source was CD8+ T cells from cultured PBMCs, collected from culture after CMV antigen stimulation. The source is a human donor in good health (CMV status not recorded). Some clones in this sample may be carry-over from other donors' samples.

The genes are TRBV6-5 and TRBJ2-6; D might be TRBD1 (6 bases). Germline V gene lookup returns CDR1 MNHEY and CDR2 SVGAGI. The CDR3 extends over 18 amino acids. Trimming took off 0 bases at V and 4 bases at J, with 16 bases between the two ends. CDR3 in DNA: TGTGCCAGCAGTTACTCCAGGGGCGCCCTGAAAGGGGCCAACGTCCTGACTTTC. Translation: CASSYSRGALKGANVLTF.

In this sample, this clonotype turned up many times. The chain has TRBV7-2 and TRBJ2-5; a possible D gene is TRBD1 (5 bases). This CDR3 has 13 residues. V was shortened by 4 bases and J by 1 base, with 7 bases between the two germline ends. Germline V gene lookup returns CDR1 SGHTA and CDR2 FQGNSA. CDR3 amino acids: CASSSRVQETQYF. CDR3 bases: TGTGCCAGCAGCTCCAGGGTCCAAGAGACCCAGTACTTC.